This is a list of T cell receptor beta chains from one sample in a study of beta chain features in type 1 diabetes. TCRdb's table, derived via immunoSEQ multiplex PCR, lists solely in-frame clones and lacks some. Here the sample spans more than 250,000 clones, roughly 22% being singletons. The sequenced material came from naive CD4+ T cells from blood. All receptors derive from a middle-aged woman with type 1 diabetes. Each CDR3 is given with its conserved first and last residue. The order of the fields is clone size, J gene, D gene, V gene, CDR3 DNA, CDR3 protein. D genes are given only for firm matches. Clone size, where shown, is once, few, many, or a class for clones that have expanded.

.	TRBJ2-5	TRBD1	TRBV30	TGTGCCTGGAGTGCCGACAGGGGAGAGACCCAGTACTTC	CAWSADRGETQYF
.	TRBJ2-7	TRBD1	TRBV28	TGTGCCAGCAGTTTGGGACAGAGCGAGCAGTACTTC	CASSLGQSEQYF
.	TRBJ2-5	.	TRBV5-6	TGTGCCAGCAGCTTGTCGGGAGAGACCCAGTACTTC	CASSLSGETQYF
few	TRBJ2-1	TRBD1	TRBV28	TGTGCCAGCAGTTTACCCGCCGGGACAGGGGGCTACAATGAGCAGTTCTTC	CASSLPAGTGGYNEQFF
.	TRBJ1-5	TRBD1	TRBV7-8	TGTGCCAGCAGCCTGACAGGGCCGGCCCAGCCCCAGCATTTT	CASSLTGPAQPQHF
.	TRBJ1-1	.	TRBV5-1	TGCGCCAGCAGCCTGGAAGGGGGGAACACTGAAGCTTTCTTT	CASSLEGGNTEAFF
few	TRBJ2-1	.	TRBV7-9	TGTGCCAGCAGCTTGGGGGGGGGCGCCTACAATGAGCAGTTCTTC	CASSLGGGAYNEQFF
.	TRBJ1-1	.	TRBV4-1	TGCGCCAGCAGCCAAGTCGGCAGGAGGGTGTTAAGGACTGAAGCTTTCTTT	CASSQVGRRVLRTEAFF
few	TRBJ2-1	.	TRBV9	TGTGCCAGCAGCGTAGGTAGCTCCGATTCCTACAATGAGCAGTTCTTC	CASSVGSSDSYNEQFF
.	TRBJ2-3	.	TRBV9	TGTGCCAGCAGCGTAGCTCCGTGGGGAGAAGATACGCAGTATTTT	CASSVAPWGEDTQYF
few	TRBJ2-1	TRBD1	TRBV28	TGTGCCAGCAGTGTTCCGGGACAGGGCCGTTTCAATGAGCAGTTCTTC	CASSVPGQGRFNEQFF
.	TRBJ1-5	TRBD1	TRBV2	TGTGCCAGCAGCCCGGACAGGGGGGGACAGCCCCAGCATTTT	CASSPDRGGQPQHF
few	TRBJ1-2	.	TRBV15	TGTGCCACCAGCAGAGATCCCGCAGCGACGTTCTATGGCTACACCTTC	CATSRDPAATFYGYTF
.	TRBJ2-6	.	TRBV7-3	TGTGCCAGCAGCTTACGAGGGAGTCAGGGAGGGGGCTCTGGGGCCAACGTCCTGACTTTC	CASSLRGSQGGGSGANVLTF
.	TRBJ2-7	TRBD1	TRBV10-3	TGTGCCATCAGTCCGGGACAGGGCGTCTACGAGCAGTACTTC	CAISPGQGVYEQYF
few	TRBJ2-7	.	TRBV4-1	TGCGCCAGCAGCCAACCGGGACAAACAACCTACGAGCAGTACTTC	CASSQPGQTTYEQYF
.	TRBJ1-1	.	TRBV25-1	TGTGCCAGCAGTGAAACGATTAGCACTGAAGCTTTCTTT	CASSETISTEAFF
.	TRBJ1-1	TRBD1	TRBV7-9	TGTGCCAGCAGCTTAATGGGTTCCGGGACAGGCTTT	CASSLMGSGTGF
.	TRBJ2-7	.	TRBV6-6	TGTGCCAGCAGTAGCGGATCGCGACCCTACGAGCAGTACTTC	CASSSGSRPYEQYF
.	TRBJ1-3	.	TRBV15	TGTGCCACCAGCAGAGACGCAGGGCGCTCTGGAAACACCATATATTTT	CATSRDAGRSGNTIYF
.	TRBJ2-5	TRBD2	TRBV10-3	TGTGCCATCAGCGCAGGACTAGCGGAAGAGACCCAGTACTTC	CAISAGLAEETQYF
few	TRBJ1-4	.	TRBV7-9	TGTGCCAGCAGCTTAACAGCCCCCGATGAAAAACTGTTTTTT	CASSLTAPDEKLFF
.	TRBJ2-1	.	TRBV9	TGTGCCAGCAGCCCGGGACTCCCAACGTACAATGAGCAGTTCTTC	CASSPGLPTYNEQFF
.	TRBJ2-1	.	TRBV29-1	TGCAGCGTTGAAGTTTCTGACGGAACGGGGCAGTTCTTC	CSVEVSDGTGQFF
few	TRBJ2-5	TRBD2	TRBV28	TGTGCCAGCAGTCTCCCGGGACTAGCGTCCCAAGAGACCCAGTACTTC	CASSLPGLASQETQYF
few	TRBJ2-7	TRBD2	TRBV28	TGTGCCAGCAGTTTGTCCGGGACTAGCGGCGACTACGAGCAGTACTTC	CASSLSGTSGDYEQYF
.	TRBJ2-7	TRBD1	TRBV4-2	TGTGCCAGCAGCCATACGCCGGGACAGGGGTTCGACGAGCAGTACTTC	CASSHTPGQGFDEQYF